This is a list of T cell receptor beta chains from one sample in a study of CD8+CD57+ T cells in acquired aplastic anemia. MiXCR, applied by TCRdb to the reads, yields one record per CDR3 protein. The table has about 200,000 distinct CDR3 sequences, about half seen once. Sequenced input: sorted CD4+, CD8+, or CD8+CD57+ T cells (not recorded which) from PBMCs. Receptors were obtained from a human donor with aplastic anemia. Each CDR3 is given with its conserved first and last residue. A D gene is named only where the DNA matches it firmly. Clone size appears in some rows only: once, few, many, or a class for an expanded clone.

V: TRBV5-1
D: NA
size: few
J: TRBJ2-1
DNA: TGCGCCAGCAGCTTGGAGGGGGGTTTATCCTACAATGAGCAGTTCTTC
CDR3: CASSLEGGLSYNEQFF

V: TRBV12-3/TRBV12-4
D: NA
size: many
J: TRBJ1-6
DNA: TGTGCCAGCAGTACCGACCTTAATTCACCCCTCCACTTT
CDR3: CASSTDLNSPLHF

V: TRBV20-1
D: NA
size: many
J: TRBJ1-6
DNA: TGCAGTGCTCGGAGGGGGGATAATTCACCCCTCCACTTT
CDR3: CSARRGDNSPLHF

V: TRBV20-1
D: TRBD1
size: many
J: TRBJ2-3
DNA: TGCAGTGCTAGACCCGGACAGGGGATGACAGATACGCAGTATTTT
CDR3: CSARPGQGMTDTQYF

V: TRBV7-6
D: NA
size: many
J: TRBJ2-7
DNA: TGTGCCAGCAGCTTAGAGGTTCTACAAGAGCAGTACTTC
CDR3: CASSLEVLQEQYF

V: TRBV19
D: TRBD1
size: NA
J: TRBJ2-7
DNA: TGTGCCAGTAGTCAACAGGGGGGTCCTCAGTACGAGCAGTACTTC
CDR3: CASSQQGGPQYEQYF

V: TRBV12-3/TRBV12-4
D: NA
size: NA
J: TRBJ2-2
DNA: TGTGCCAGCAGCCTTGGGGGGTTTGGGGAGCTGTTTTTT
CDR3: CASSLGGFGELFF

V: TRBV20-1
D: NA
size: many
J: TRBJ1-5
DNA: TGCAGTGCTGCAGGGGAGCGGCGCAATCAGCCCCAGCATTTT
CDR3: CSAAGERRNQPQHF

V: TRBV7-6
D: NA
size: NA
J: TRBJ2-7
DNA: TGTGCCAGCAGCCTCGCTCGCGGGGGCGCGGGCGAGCAGTACTTC
CDR3: CASSLARGGAGEQYF

V: TRBV5-6
D: TRBD1
size: NA
J: TRBJ2-7
DNA: TGTGCCAGCAGCAATGGACAGGGCCCCAACGAGCAGTACTTC
CDR3: CASSNGQGPNEQYF

V: TRBV20-1
D: TRBD2
size: many
J: TRBJ2-1
DNA: TGCAGTGTGTTACAGGGACTAGCGGGGGGGGGTGAGCAGTTCTTC
CDR3: CSVLQGLAGGGEQFF

V: TRBV20-1
D: NA
size: NA
J: TRBJ1-2
DNA: TGCAGTGCGGCCGGGTGGTGGGATGGAGACGGCTACACCTTC
CDR3: CSAAGWWDGDGYTF

V: TRBV28
D: TRBD1
size: many
J: TRBJ1-1
DNA: TGTGCCAGCAGTTTAGTGCCCGGGACAGCCCCGAACACTGAAGCTTTCTTT
CDR3: CASSLVPGTAPNTEAFF

V: TRBV2
D: TRBD1
size: many
J: TRBJ1-5
DNA: TGTGCCAGCAGTGGCCATACCGGGACAGGGGATGGAGACAATCAGCCCCAGCATTTT
CDR3: CASSGHTGTGDGDNQPQHF

V: TRBV10-3
D: NA
size: NA
J: TRBJ1-2
DNA: TGTGCTTTTGTTAGCGGTGGGACACACGGAAACTATGGCTACACCTTC
CDR3: CAFVSGGTHGNYGYTF

V: TRBV2
D: NA
size: NA
J: TRBJ2-7
DNA: TGTGCCAGCACGGGCCAGCGGGCCTCCTACGAGCAGTACTTC
CDR3: CASTGQRASYEQYF

V: TRBV14
D: NA
size: many
J: TRBJ1-4
DNA: TGTGCCAGCAGCCAAGGGCAGGGTAATGAAAAACTGTTTTTT
CDR3: CASSQGQGNEKLFF

V: TRBV2
D: NA
size: NA
J: TRBJ1-1
DNA: TGTGCCAGCAGTGGACGGATTGAAGCTTTCTTT
CDR3: CASSGRIEAFF

V: TRBV5-1
D: NA
size: NA
J: TRBJ2-2
DNA: TGCGCCAGCAGCAGACGGGACACTGACCCCGCGAACACCGGGGAGCTGTTTTTT
CDR3: CASSRRDTDPANTGELFF

V: TRBV4-2
D: NA
size: NA
J: TRBJ1-2
DNA: TGTGCCAGCAGCCAAGAGCGCGCCGATTTTTATGGCTACACCTTC
CDR3: CASSQERADFYGYTF

V: TRBV5-1
D: NA
size: few
J: TRBJ1-2
DNA: TGCGCCAGCAGCCATTCGGGATCCAACTATGGCTACACCTTC
CDR3: CASSHSGSNYGYTF

V: TRBV5-1
D: NA
size: many
J: TRBJ2-5
DNA: TGCGCCAGCAGCTTGGAGCCCGGAGGACAAGAGACCCAGTACTTC
CDR3: CASSLEPGGQETQYF

V: TRBV6-6
D: NA
size: many
J: TRBJ1-3
DNA: TGTGCCAGCAGTGGCCTCGGGGGCTCTGGAAACACCATATATTTT
CDR3: CASSGLGGSGNTIYF

V: TRBV5-8
D: NA
size: many
J: TRBJ1-6
DNA: TGTGCCAGCAGCTTGGCCACTCCCTCTCGGGCCTATAATTCACCCCTCCACTTT
CDR3: CASSLATPSRAYNSPLHF

V: TRBV7-2
D: TRBD2
size: NA
J: TRBJ2-5
DNA: TGTGCCAGCAGCTTAGCTTGGACTAGCGGGGGGGCCGGGCAAGAGACCCAGTACTTC
CDR3: CASSLAWTSGGAGQETQYF

V: TRBV20-1
D: TRBD1
size: many
J: TRBJ1-5
DNA: TGCAGTGCTAGAGGGGGCCAGGGGGCTCTTCAGCCCCAGCATTTT
CDR3: CSARGGQGALQPQHF

V: TRBV5-8
D: TRBD2
size: many
J: TRBJ2-1
DNA: TGTGCCAGCAGCAACCTAGCGGGGGCGTCCTACAATGAGCAGTTCTTC
CDR3: CASSNLAGASYNEQFF

V: TRBV15
D: NA
size: many
J: TRBJ1-5
DNA: TGTGCCACCAGCAGAGATGGTCGCGGGGGCCATCAGCCCCAGCATTTT
CDR3: CATSRDGRGGHQPQHF

V: TRBV12-3/TRBV12-4
D: NA
size: NA
J: TRBJ2-5
DNA: TGTGCCAGCAGTACCGACTACCCTGAAGAGACCCAGTACTTC
CDR3: CASSTDYPEETQYF

V: TRBV12-3/TRBV12-4
D: NA
size: NA
J: TRBJ2-3
DNA: TGTGCCAGCAGTTTTCAGGCTCAGGGGACGCAGTATTTT
CDR3: CASSFQAQGTQYF

V: TRBV15
D: TRBD2
size: NA
J: TRBJ2-3
DNA: TGTGCCACCAGCAGAGAGCGGGGGGGGCTGGTTACGCAGTATTTT
CDR3: CATSRERGGLVTQYF

V: TRBV5-1
D: TRBD1
size: NA
J: TRBJ1-1
DNA: TGCGCCAGCAGCCCCTTTGGGACAGCGAACACTGAAGCTTTCTTT
CDR3: CASSPFGTANTEAFF

V: TRBV18
D: NA
size: NA
J: TRBJ2-1
DNA: TGTGCCAGCTCACGTAGCGTCCGGCTCTCCTACAATGAGCAGTTCTTC
CDR3: CASSRSVRLSYNEQFF

V: TRBV6-5
D: NA
size: NA
J: TRBJ2-2
DNA: TGTGCCAGCAGTTCTAATACTGGGGAGCTGTTTTTT
CDR3: CASSSNTGELFF

V: TRBV10-3
D: NA
size: few
J: TRBJ2-2
DNA: TGTGCCAGCAGCGAGGGGACCGGGGAGCTGTTTTTT
CDR3: CASSEGTGELFF

V: TRBV2
D: NA
size: many
J: TRBJ1-5
DNA: TGTGCCAGCAGGACCAACCGACAGGCTAGCAATCAGCCCCAGCATTTT
CDR3: CASRTNRQASNQPQHF

V: TRBV5-6
D: NA
size: NA
J: TRBJ1-2
DNA: TGTGCCAGCAGGACAGAGCCTAATGAAAACACAGGCAACTATGGCTACACCTTC
CDR3: CASRTEPNENTGNYGYTF

V: TRBV5-4
D: TRBD1
size: NA
J: TRBJ2-7
DNA: TGTGCCAGCAGTCCAGGGGGCGCGTTGCCCTCCGAGCAGTACTTC
CDR3: CASSPGGALPSEQYF

V: TRBV2
D: NA
size: NA
J: TRBJ2-3
DNA: TGTGCCAGCAGTCTTATCACAGATACGCAGTATTTT
CDR3: CASSLITDTQYF

V: TRBV24-1
D: NA
size: NA
J: TRBJ2-1
DNA: TGTGCCACCAGTGATATCGGGACTGCCTGGGAAGAGCAGTTCTTC
CDR3: CATSDIGTAWEEQFF

V: TRBV20-1
D: NA
size: NA
J: TRBJ2-1
DNA: TGCAGTACAGTCTACAATGAGCAGTTCTTC
CDR3: CSTVYNEQFF

V: TRBV9
D: NA
size: NA
J: TRBJ1-1
DNA: TGTGCCAGCAGCGTAGGAATTGGGGGGTACACTGAAGCTTTCTTT
CDR3: CASSVGIGGYTEAFF

V: TRBV20-1
D: TRBD1
size: many
J: TRBJ2-1
DNA: TGCAGTGCTCGGACAGGGGTCCACGCCTACAATGAGCAGTTCTTC
CDR3: CSARTGVHAYNEQFF

V: TRBV9
D: NA
size: few
J: TRBJ2-5
DNA: TGTGCCAGCAGCGTAGGGGTGGGGTCCGAATCGGGGGAACAAGAGACCCAGTACTTC
CDR3: CASSVGVGSESGEQETQYF

V: TRBV7-2
D: TRBD2
size: few
J: TRBJ2-7
DNA: TGTGCCAGCAGCCGAGCGGGGGGGCCCTACGAGCAGTACTTC
CDR3: CASSRAGGPYEQYF

V: TRBV19
D: NA
size: many
J: TRBJ2-5
DNA: TGTGCCAGTTCATACGGCCAGTCGTCGCAATCAAGGGGCCAAGAGACCCAGTACTTC
CDR3: CASSYGQSSQSRGQETQYF

V: TRBV7-2
D: NA
size: once
J: TRBJ1-5
DNA: TGTGCCAGCAGCTTCGGGACCGTACAATTT
CDR3: CASSFGTVQF

V: TRBV2
D: NA
size: many
J: TRBJ2-7
DNA: TGTGCCAGCAGTAGTCCCGTACCCTACGAGCAGTACTTC
CDR3: CASSSPVPYEQYF